Below are 31 T cell receptor beta chains sequenced from a single sample in a study of monozygotic twins with inflammatory bowel disease (dated by TCRdb to the late 2010s). Libraries were built with 5' RACE. Sequencing used an Illumina HiSeq 2500. After TCRdb reprocessed the reads, each CDR3 protein sequence was kept as one row, without DNA. The sample's own table lists 70,000 to 95,000 distinct CDR3 sequences. The top ten hold roughly 7.4% of the sample. The sample comprised blood. All receptors derive from a human donor with ulcerative colitis or Crohn's disease, or a healthy co-twin of an affected twin (not recorded which).

The chain links TRBV20-1 to TRBJ1-2; TCRdb reports TRBD1, a call that lacks DNA to check it against. This CDR3 region has 14 residues. Germline V gives CDR1 DFQATT, CDR2 SNEGSKA (reference sequence). The CDR3 sequence: CSARRAHRGDGYTF.

The rearrangement joins TRBV20-1 to TRBJ2-7; TCRdb names TRBD2, which stays unverified in the absence of DNA. The CDR3 runs 15 residues. Germline-derived CDR1 and CDR2 are DFQATT and SNEGSKA (reference sequence). CDR3: CSARDGRGGSYEQYF.

The chain is built from TRBV11-2 and TRBJ2-2; TCRdb designates TRBD1, a call that cannot be tested without DNA. The germline gives CDR1 SGHAT, CDR2 FQNNGV. The CDR3 sequence is 16 residues long. The chain's CDR3 is CASSSTGGSLHGELFF.

J is TRBJ1-1 and V is TRBV6-5. Germline V CDR1 and CDR2: MNHEY, SVGAGI. This CDR3 contains 12 residues. The CDR3 sequence is CASRLQGTEAFF.

CDR3 sequence: CASRPVGTVSYEQYF. This rearrangement joins TRBV18 to TRBJ2-7; TCRdb calls TRBD1, which cannot be checked without DNA. The CDR3 consists of 15 residues. In germline, CDR1 is KGHSH, CDR2 LQKENI.

The chain has TRBV3-1 and TRBJ2-7; TCRdb's assignment of TRBD2 cannot be checked, as there is no DNA. Germline loops: CDR1 LGHDT, CDR2 YNNKEL (reference sequence). The CDR3 totals 13 residues. The CDR3 loop reads CASSQVERGEQYF.

The chain carries TRBV6-1 and TRBJ2-1; TCRdb gives TRBD1 as the D gene, but with no DNA this cannot be confirmed. CDR1 is MNHNS and CDR2 is SASEGT in the germline V gene. This CDR3 is 15 amino acids long. The CDR3 spells CASLLRDITSHEQFF.

This chain uses TRBV5-1 with TRBJ1-6. CDR1 is SGHRS, CDR2 YFSETQ, per germline. The CDR3 has 16 residues. CDR3: CASSLGQALYNSPLHF.

CDR3 protein: CASSPPSVQDTQYF. V is TRBV18 and J is TRBJ2-3; the TCRdb call, TRBD2, lacks DNA for checking. This CDR3 is 14 amino acids long. Germline V gives CDR1 KGHSH, CDR2 LQKENI.

The genes are TRBV20-1 and TRBJ2-5; the D gene TCRdb calls, TRBD2, cannot be checked with no DNA. The germline V gene encodes CDR1 DFQATT and CDR2 SNEGSKA (reference sequence). The CDR3 loop spans 13 amino acids. CDR3 protein: CSAQGGPAETQYF.

This sequence joins TRBV5-5 and TRBJ2-3. The CDR3 extends over 13 amino acids. Germline V CDR1 and CDR2: SGHKS, YYEKEE (reference sequence). CDR3: CASSLVVRDTQYF.

The CDR3 spells CASRLGMNNEQFF. The V call is TRBV6-2 or TRBV6-3, the J call TRBJ2-1. This CDR3 spans 13 amino acids. Germline loops: CDR1 MNHEY, CDR2 SVGEGT.

The rearrangement uses TRBV5-1 and TRBJ2-1; TCRdb designates TRBD2, a call that cannot be tested without DNA. This CDR3 is built from 14 residues. Germline V gene data show CDR1 as SGHRS and CDR2 as YFSETQ. The CDR3 here is CASSLRLAGNEQFF.

The chain carries TRBV7-8 and TRBJ1-6. CDR1 is SGHVS, CDR2 FQNEAQ, per germline. The length of the CDR3 is 14 residues. The CDR3 region is CASSRGSYNSPLHF.

The CDR3 is CASRWGGWNTGELFF. The chain joins TRBV19 to TRBJ2-2; without DNA, the TCRdb call of TRBD1 cannot be checked. Germline CDR1 LNHDA, CDR2 SQIVND (reference sequence). The CDR3 covers 15 residues.

The chain uses TRBV2 and TRBJ2-2; TCRdb's D gene call, TRBD2, goes unchecked for lack of DNA. Germline values: CDR1 SNHLY, CDR2 FYNNEI. The length of the CDR3 is 16 residues. The CDR3 loop is CASSEGLALLSGELFF.

V is TRBV10-3 and J is TRBJ2-4. Germline V gene data show CDR1 as ENHRY and CDR2 as SYGVKD. The CDR3 totals 15 residues. CDR3 in amino acids: CAISDGGLTKNIQYF.

The rearrangement uses TRBV5-1 and TRBJ2-5. CDR3 length: 15 residues. Germline V gene sequence: CDR1 SGHRS, CDR2 YFSETQ. The CDR3 sequence: CASSLAGYSQETQYF.

The chain has TRBV11-2 and TRBJ2-3; TCRdb's D call, TRBD1, is unchecked because there is no DNA. Looked up from germline, CDR1 is SGHAT and CDR2 is FQNNGV. CDR3 length equals 21 residues. The CDR3 spells CASSLVPEPRRKNTSTDTQYF.

This rearrangement joins TRBV7-2 to TRBJ2-1; TCRdb picks TRBD1, but there is no DNA to check that call. Germline V gene data show CDR1 as SGHTA and CDR2 as FQGNSA. The CDR3 contains 14 residues. This chain's CDR3 is CASSSNRVGDEQFF.

This chain connects TRBV7-3 to TRBJ1-6; the TCRdb D gene call, TRBD1, has no DNA to confirm it. The germline CDR1 and CDR2 sequences are SGHTA and FQGTGA. The CDR3 length is 14 residues. The CDR3 sequence: CASSPTGMGSPLHF.

The J gene is TRBJ2-7, the V gene TRBV24-1; TCRdb's D gene call, TRBD1, goes unchecked for lack of DNA. Germline V lookup: CDR1 KGHDR, CDR2 SFDVKD. The CDR3 has 14 residues. CDR3 in amino acids: CATSDGTRLEEQYF.

This chain uses TRBV4-1 with TRBJ1-5. The CDR3 contains 14 residues. CDR1 and CDR2 (germline): MGHRA, YSYEKL. Here the CDR3 reads CASSQAWLRQPQHF.

This chain's CDR3 is CASRGTGVGANVLTF. The chain combines TRBV2 with TRBJ2-6; TCRdb designates TRBD1, a call that cannot be tested without DNA. The CDR3 is made up of 15 amino acids. Germline V gives CDR1 SNHLY, CDR2 FYNNEI.

This chain's CDR3 is CASSTTPYSNQPQHF. The genes are TRBV7-6 and TRBJ1-5. The CDR3 extends over 15 amino acids. CDR1 is SGHVS and CDR2 is FNYEAQ in the germline V gene.

The chain combines TRBV5-1 with TRBJ2-5; TCRdb calls TRBD1, which cannot be checked without DNA. Germline V lookup: CDR1 SGHRS, CDR2 YFSETQ. The CDR3 has 15 amino acids. Here the CDR3 reads CASSLGQGAHETQYF.

The J gene is TRBJ1-2, the V gene TRBV5-1; there is no DNA to check the TCRdb D call of TRBD1. There are 15 residues in the CDR3. CDR1 SGHRS and CDR2 YFSETQ come from the germline V gene. This chain's CDR3 is CASSDPGQPHYGYTF.

The J gene is TRBJ1-5, the V gene TRBV6-9. Germline V gene lookup returns CDR1 MNHGY and CDR2 SVAAGI. The CDR3 covers 16 residues. The CDR3 is CASTPDRSGSNQPQHF.

The chain has TRBV10-3 and TRBJ2-7; TCRdb reports TRBD1, a call that lacks DNA to check it against. Per germline, CDR1 ENHRY and CDR2 SYGVKD. This CDR3 comprises 14 residues. The CDR3 reads CAISTPTVSYEQYF.

The chain joins TRBV4-1 to TRBJ2-1; the D gene TCRdb calls, TRBD1, cannot be checked with no DNA. CDR3 size: 20 residues. Germline-derived CDR1 and CDR2 are MGHRA and YSYEKL. This CDR3 is CASSQDQTVRAERSYNEQFF.

The chain is built from TRBV6-5 and TRBJ1-2; TCRdb indicates TRBD1, and absent DNA this call remains unverified. This CDR3 contains 15 residues. Germline V gene data show CDR1 as MNHEY and CDR2 as SVGAGI. CDR3 amino acids: CASSYFGQVNYGYTF.